Presented here are 8 T cell receptor beta chains from one specimen sequenced in a study of T cells in women clearing cervical HPV infection. The protocol was immunoSEQ multiplex PCR, while the TCRdb copy is restricted to in-frame clones and leaves out a portion. Found here are fewer than 40,000 clones; the top ten clones hold approximately 1.4%. Sequenced input: blood buffy coat. These TCRs come from a woman aged 18-69 years with a cervical HPV16 infection that either progressed to CIN3+ or cleared (not recorded which).

Worth noting for this clone: The read ends 3 residues early relative to the CDR3; the germline J gene fills the gap. J is TRBJ2-7 and V is TRBV11-2, with TRBD1 as a possible D gene (5 bases). Deletions cut 6 bases from V and 6 bases from J, with 15 bases between. In germline, CDR1 is SGHAT, CDR2 FQNNGV. The CDR3 is 13 residues long. CDR3 sequence reads: CASRAILGVEQYF. The DNA read from the CDR3 is TGTGCCAGCAGGGCTATCTTAGGGGTCGAG.

Turning to this clone: The read is 3 residues too short to cover the CDR3 end, so that end is filled in from the germline J gene. This sequence joins TRBV20-1 and TRBJ2-1; 10 bases fit TRBD2. CDR3 length: 16 residues. J was trimmed by 1 base and V by 0 bases; bases with no gene match: 3. Per the germline V gene, CDR1 is DFQATT and CDR2 is SNEGSKA (reference sequence). The CDR3 sequence: CSARDLAGVSYNEQFF. CDR3 DNA (partial): TGCAGTGCTAGAGACCTAGCGGGAGTTTCCTACAATGAG.

As for this clone: The missing CDR3 end, 3 residues past where the read stops, is filled in from the germline J gene. The gene calls are TRBV20-1 and TRBJ1-1, with 9 bases aligning to TRBD1. V shed 6 bases and J 1 base; nucleotides not matched to a gene: 6. This CDR3 region has 14 residues. Germline CDR1 DFQATT, CDR2 SNEGSKA (reference sequence). CDR3 residues: CSADPGQGNTEAFF. The sequenced part of the CDR3 DNA is TGCAGTGCGGATCCGGGACAGGGGAACACTGAA.

Worth noting for this clone: The missing CDR3 end, 3 residues past where the read stops, is filled in from the germline J gene. The V gene is TRBV5-1, the J gene TRBJ1-2, with 7 bases identical to TRBD1. Germline CDR1 reads SGHRS; CDR2 reads YFSETQ. V shed 4 bases, J shed 5 bases, and the junction held 8 bases outside the gene matches. The length of the CDR3 is 14 residues. The CDR3 sequence: CASSERGTAYGYTF. The CDR3 bases that were read are TGCGCCAGCAGCGAGAGAGGGACAGCTTATGGC.

Notes on this clone: The sequenced fragment ends 3 residues before the CDR3 boundary, so the rest is inferred from the germline J gene. This rearrangement joins TRBV19 to TRBJ2-2; 8 positions agree with TRBD1. Germline V CDR1 and CDR2: LNHDA, SQIVND (reference sequence). V shed 7 bases, J shed 2 bases, and the junction held 3 bases outside the gene matches. There are 14 residues in the CDR3. The sequenced part of the CDR3 DNA is TGTGCCAGTAAGGGACAGGAAAACACCGGGGAG. It translates to CASKGQENTGE. The full CDR3 sequence reads CASKGQENTGELFF.

Comments on this clone: The read comes to an end 3 residues before the CDR3 does, leaving the germline J gene to fill in the end. The chain joins TRBV2 to TRBJ2-6, with D maybe TRBD2 (5 bases). Germline-derived CDR1 and CDR2 are SNHLY and FYNNEI. The CDR3 has 14 residues. V was shortened by 7 bases and J by 2 bases, with 9 bases between the two germline ends. The part of the CDR3 DNA that was read is TGTGCCAGCACCCGGGGAACTGGGGCCAACGTC. It codes for CASTRGTGANV. From start to end, the CDR3 is CASTRGTGANVLTF.

Details on this clone: The CDR3 goes on 3 residues after the read ends, and that part is filled in from the germline J gene. The J gene is TRBJ1-6, the V gene TRBV18; TRBD1 aligns across 8 bases. The V segment lost 4 bases and the J segment 7 bases; nucleotides outside the gene matches: 3. The CDR3 is made up of 14 amino acids. Germline values: CDR1 KGHSH, CDR2 LQKENI. CDR3 in amino acids: CASSRTGLNSPLHF. The CDR3 bases that were read are TGTGCCAGCTCACGGACAGGGTTAAATTCACCC.

A note on this clone: The sequence runs out 3 residues before the end of the CDR3; the remainder is reconstructed from the germline J gene. The V gene is TRBV10-3, the J gene TRBJ2-1; 7 bases are a match to TRBD2. Trimming removed 0 bases from V and 7 bases from J; junction bases left unmatched: 9. From germline, CDR1 is ENHRY and CDR2 SYGVKD. This CDR3 comprises 16 residues. This chain's CDR3 is CAISESGLERGNEQFF. The part of the CDR3 DNA that was read is TGTGCCATCAGTGAGTCAGGACTAGAGAGGGGAAATGAG.